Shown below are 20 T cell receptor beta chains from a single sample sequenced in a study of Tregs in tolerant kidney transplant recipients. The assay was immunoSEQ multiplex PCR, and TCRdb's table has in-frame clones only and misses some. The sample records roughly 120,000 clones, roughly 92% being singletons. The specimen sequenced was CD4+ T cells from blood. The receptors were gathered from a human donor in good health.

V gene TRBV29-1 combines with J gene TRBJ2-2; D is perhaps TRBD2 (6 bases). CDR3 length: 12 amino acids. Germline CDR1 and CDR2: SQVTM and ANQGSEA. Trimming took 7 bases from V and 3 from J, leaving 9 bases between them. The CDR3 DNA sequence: TGCAGCGCAGGAGGGTACACCGGGGAGCTGTTTTTT. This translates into CSAGGYTGELFF.

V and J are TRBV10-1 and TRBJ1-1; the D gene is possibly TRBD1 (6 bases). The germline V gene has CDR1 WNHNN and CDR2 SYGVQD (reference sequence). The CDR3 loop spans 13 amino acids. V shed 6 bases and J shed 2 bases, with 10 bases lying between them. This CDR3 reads CASSQQGNTEAFF. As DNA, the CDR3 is TGCGCCAGCAGCCAACAGGGAAACACTGAAGCTTTCTTT.

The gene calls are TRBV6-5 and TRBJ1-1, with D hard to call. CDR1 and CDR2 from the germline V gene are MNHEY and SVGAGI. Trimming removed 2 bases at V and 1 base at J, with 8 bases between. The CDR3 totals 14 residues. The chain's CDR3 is CASSYGSENTEAFF. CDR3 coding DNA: TGTGCCAGCAGTTACGGGTCTGAGAACACTGAAGCTTTCTTT.

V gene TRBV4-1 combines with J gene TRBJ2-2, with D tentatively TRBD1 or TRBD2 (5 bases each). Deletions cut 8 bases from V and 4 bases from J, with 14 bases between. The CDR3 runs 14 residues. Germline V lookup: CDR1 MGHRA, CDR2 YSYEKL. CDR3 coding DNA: TGCGCCAGCTCACTGGGGGTGGTCACCGGGGAGCTGTTTTTT. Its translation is CASSLGVVTGELFF.

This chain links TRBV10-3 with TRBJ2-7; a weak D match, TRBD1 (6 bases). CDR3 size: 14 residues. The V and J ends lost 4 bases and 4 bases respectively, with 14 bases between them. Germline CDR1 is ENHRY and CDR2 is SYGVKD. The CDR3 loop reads CAISGQDRQYEQYF. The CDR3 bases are TGTGCCATCAGTGGCCAGGACAGACAATACGAGCAGTACTTC.

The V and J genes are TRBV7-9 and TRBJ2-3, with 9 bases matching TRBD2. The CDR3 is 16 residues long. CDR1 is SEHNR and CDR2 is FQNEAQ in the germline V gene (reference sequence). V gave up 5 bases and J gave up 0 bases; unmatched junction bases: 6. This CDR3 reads CASSPRLADSTDTQYF. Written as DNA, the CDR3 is TGTGCCAGCAGCCCAAGACTAGCGGATAGCACAGATACGCAGTATTTT.

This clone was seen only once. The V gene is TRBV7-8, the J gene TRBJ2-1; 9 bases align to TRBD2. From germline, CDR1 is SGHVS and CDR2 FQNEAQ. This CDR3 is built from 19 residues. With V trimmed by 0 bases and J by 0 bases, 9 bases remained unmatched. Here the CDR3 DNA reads TGTGCCAGCAGCTTAGCGAGGAGCGGGGGGCTTCGCTCCTACAATGAGCAGTTCTTC. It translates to CASSLARSGGLRSYNEQFF.

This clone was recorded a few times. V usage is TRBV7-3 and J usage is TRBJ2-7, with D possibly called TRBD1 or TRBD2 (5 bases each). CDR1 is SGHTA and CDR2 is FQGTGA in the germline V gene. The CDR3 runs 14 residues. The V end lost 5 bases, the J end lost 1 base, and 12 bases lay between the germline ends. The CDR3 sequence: CASSPRGGSYEQYF. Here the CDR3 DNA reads TGTGCCAGCAGCCCTCGGGGCGGTTCCTACGAGCAGTACTTC. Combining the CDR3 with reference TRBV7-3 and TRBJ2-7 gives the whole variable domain GAGVSQTPSNKVTEKGKYVELRCDPISGHTALYWYRQSLGQGPEFLIYFQGTGAADDSGLPNDRFFAVRPEGSVSTLKIQRTERGDSAVYLCASSPRGGSYEQYFGPGTRLTVT.

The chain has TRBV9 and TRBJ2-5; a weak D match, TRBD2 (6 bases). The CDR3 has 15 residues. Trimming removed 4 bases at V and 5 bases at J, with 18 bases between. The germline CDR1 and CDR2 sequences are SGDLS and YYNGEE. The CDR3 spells CASSSSGGSEETQYF. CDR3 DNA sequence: TGTGCCAGCAGCTCAAGTGGAGGGTCCGAGGAGACCCAGTACTTC.

CDR3 sequence (DNA): TGTGCCAGCAGCTTGAAGCATTCGGATGAGCAGTTCTTC. Its protein is CASSLKHSDEQFF. The V gene is TRBV5-4, the J gene TRBJ2-1, with no clear D. Germline V gene sequence: CDR1 SGHNT, CDR2 YYREEE (reference sequence). Trimming stripped 1 base from V and 8 bases from J, with 10 bases between. This CDR3 has 13 residues.

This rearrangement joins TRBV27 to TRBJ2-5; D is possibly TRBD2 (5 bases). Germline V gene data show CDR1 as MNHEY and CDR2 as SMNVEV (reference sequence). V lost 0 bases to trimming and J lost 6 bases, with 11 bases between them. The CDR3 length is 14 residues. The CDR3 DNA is TGTGCCAGCAGTTTATCAGGGCCCGGGAAGACCCAGTACTTC. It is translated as CASSLSGPGKTQYF.

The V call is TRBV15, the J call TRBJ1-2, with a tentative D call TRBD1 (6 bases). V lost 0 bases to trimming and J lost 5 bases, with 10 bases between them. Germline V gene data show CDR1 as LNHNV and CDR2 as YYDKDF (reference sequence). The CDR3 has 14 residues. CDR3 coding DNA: TGTGCCACCAGCAGAGAAACAGGGAATTATGGCTACACCTTC. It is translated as CATSRETGNYGYTF.

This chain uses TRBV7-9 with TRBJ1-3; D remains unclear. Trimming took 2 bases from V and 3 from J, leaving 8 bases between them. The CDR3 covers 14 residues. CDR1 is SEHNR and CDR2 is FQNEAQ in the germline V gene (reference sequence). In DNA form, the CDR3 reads TGTGCCAGCAGCTTACGAGGATATGGAAACACCATATATTTT. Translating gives CASSLRGYGNTIYF.

CDR3 residues: CASSVGQQSNQPQHF. CDR3 in DNA: TGTGCCAGCAGCGTAGGTCAACAAAGCAATCAGCCCCAGCATTTT. The chain carries TRBV9 and TRBJ1-5, with D uncertain. The CDR3 contains 15 residues. With 0 bases removed from V and 1 base from J, the gap between germline ends came to 8 bases. Germline V CDR1 and CDR2: SGDLS, YYNGEE. Using reference TRBV9 and TRBJ1-5 for the parts outside the CDR3, the full variable domain is DSGVTQTPKHLITATGQRVTLRCSPRSGDLSVYWYQQSLDQGLQFLIQYYNGEERAKGNILERFSAQQFPDLHSELNLSSLELGDSALYFCASSVGQQSNQPQHFGDGTRLSIL.

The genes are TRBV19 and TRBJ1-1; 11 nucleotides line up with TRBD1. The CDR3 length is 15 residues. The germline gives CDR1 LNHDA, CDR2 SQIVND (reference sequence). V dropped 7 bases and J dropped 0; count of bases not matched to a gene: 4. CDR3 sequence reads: CASTGTGGVNTEAFF. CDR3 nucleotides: TGTGCCAGTACCGGGACAGGGGGGGTGAACACTGAAGCTTTCTTT.

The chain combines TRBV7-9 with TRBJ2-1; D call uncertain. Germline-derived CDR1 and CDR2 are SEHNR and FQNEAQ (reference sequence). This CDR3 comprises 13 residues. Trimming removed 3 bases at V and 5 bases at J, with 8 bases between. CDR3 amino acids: CASSFNIDNEQFF. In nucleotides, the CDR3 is TGTGCCAGCAGCTTTAACATTGACAATGAGCAGTTCTTC.

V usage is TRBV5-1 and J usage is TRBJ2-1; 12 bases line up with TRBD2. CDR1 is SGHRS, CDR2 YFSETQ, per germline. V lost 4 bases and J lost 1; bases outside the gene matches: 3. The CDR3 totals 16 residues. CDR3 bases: TGCGCCAGCAGCCAGACTAGCGGGAGTTCCTACAATGAGCAGTTCTTC. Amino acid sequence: CASSQTSGSSYNEQFF.

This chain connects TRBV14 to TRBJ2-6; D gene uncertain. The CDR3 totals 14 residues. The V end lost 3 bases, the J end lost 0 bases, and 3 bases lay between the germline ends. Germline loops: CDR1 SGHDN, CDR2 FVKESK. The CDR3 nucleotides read TGTGCCAGCAGCCAGTACTCTGGGGCCAACGTCCTGACTTTC. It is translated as CASSQYSGANVLTF.

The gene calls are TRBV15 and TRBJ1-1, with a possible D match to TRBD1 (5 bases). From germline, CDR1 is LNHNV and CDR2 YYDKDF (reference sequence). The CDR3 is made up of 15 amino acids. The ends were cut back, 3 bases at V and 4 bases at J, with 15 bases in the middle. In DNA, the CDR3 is TGTGCCACCAGCAGGACCAGGGCGTCCGTCACTGAAGCTTTCTTT. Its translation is CATSRTRASVTEAFF.

The CDR3: CASSENFFGVAYEQYF. The DNA of the CDR3 is TGTGCCAGCAGTGAAAACTTCTTCGGGGTTGCCTACGAGCAGTACTTC. This sequence joins TRBV6-1 and TRBJ2-7; D is possibly TRBD2 (5 bases). This CDR3 spans 16 amino acids. CDR1 is MNHNS and CDR2 is SASEGT in the germline V gene. Trimming took 2 bases from V and 2 from J, leaving 16 bases between them.